This T cell receptor beta chain was retrieved from a study of blood T cell repertoires in COVID-19. This CDR3 comprises 14 residues. Authors' methods: Counts of nucleated cells, estimated from reference gene primer amplification, were obtained. The protocol was immunoSEQ multiplex PCR, while the TCRdb copy is restricted to in-frame clones and leaves out a portion. V, J and clone size are those of that table, while D and trimming were read from the DNA. The table has approximately 280,000 clones, around 87% seen once. The chain has TRBV21-1 and TRBJ1-5. TRBV21-1 is listed as a pseudogene. Sequenced sample: PBMCs or T cells enriched from blood (not recorded which). This receptor was identified in a woman between 18 and 29 years old with acute COVID-19. DNA for the CDR3: TGTGCCAGCAGCGCGGGGCAGGGCCGTCAGCCCCAGCATTTT. Translation: CASSAGQGRQPQHF.